This T cell receptor beta chain was sequenced during a study of blood T cell repertoires in COVID-19. Germline V gene lookup returns CDR1 SGHNT and CDR2 YYREEE (reference sequence). The CDR3 has 16 residues. V lost 0 bases to trimming and J lost 8 bases; unmatched junction nucleotides: 7. Original processing notes: Amplified reference gene primers provided the basis for estimating nucleated cell counts. Assay: immunoSEQ multiplex PCR; the TCRdb copy retains only in-frame clones and omits some. V and J calls and clone size are copied from that table; D and trimming were computed from the DNA. The table records approximately 200,000 clones, about 85% of them present only once. The table lists this clone with a count of one.

The sequenced sample was peripheral blood. The sequence was collected from a woman between 25 and 40 years old with active or convalescent COVID-19. This chain joins TRBV5-4 and TRBJ1-4; TRBD1 matches at 10 bases. CDR3 loop: CASSLALGQGMEKLFF. The CDR3 DNA sequence: TGTGCCAGCAGCTTGGCGCTGGGACAGGGGATGGAAAAACTGTTTTTT.